This T cell receptor (beta chain) stems from a study of blood T cells in healthy people across ages. The use of a sample-barcoded 5' primer and a J-beta primer mix characterized a second PCR of roughly 6 to 11 cycles. TCRdb re-analysed the 5' RACE reads in MiXCR, keeping a single row per CDR3 protein. The repertoire holds 980,000 or so distinct CDR3 sequences, with about 48% as singletons. Germline loops: CDR1 DFQATT, CDR2 SNEGSKA (reference sequence). V shed 3 bases and J shed 6 bases, with 9 bases lying between them. The length of the CDR3 is 11 residues. The chain couples TRBV20-1 to TRBJ2-7, with D possibly being TRBD2 (6 bases). Sequenced material: blood. This sequence originates from a young man in good health. CDR3 nucleotide sequence: TGCAGTGCTAGCGCCGGGAGCGAGCAGTACTTC. As protein: CSASAGSEQYF.